A selection of T cell receptor beta chains follows, all from one sample in a study of CD8+ T cells in alopecia areata. Measured with immunoSEQ multiplex PCR; TCRdb has only the in-frame clones, and not every one. The table lists about 150,000 clones, roughly two thirds of them singletons. The source material was CD4+ T cells sorted from blood, sampled at week 4, from a patient treated with tofacitinib. The receptors shown here come from a human donor with alopecia areata. Each CDR3 is given with its conserved first and last residue. Fields, in order: V gene, J gene, clone size, D gene, CDR3 DNA, CDR3 protein. A D gene is named only where the DNA matches it firmly. The size field is filled for only some rows; it gives once, few, many or a size class.

TRBV25-1	TRBJ2-7	once	NA	TGTGCCAGCAGTGACCTTCACTACGAGCAGTACTTC	CASSDLHYEQYF
TRBV29-1	TRBJ2-5	NA	NA	TGCAGCGTTGAGGTCCCCTCCCTGGGAGAGACCCAGTACTTC	CSVEVPSLGETQYF
TRBV10-3	TRBJ2-7	NA	TRBD1	TGTGCCACCAGGACAGGGGGCTACGAGCAGTACTTC	CATRTGGYEQYF
TRBV7-9	TRBJ2-7	NA	NA	TGTGCCAGCAGCTTACAGGGTGGGTTCCACGAGCAGTACTTC	CASSLQGGFHEQYF
TRBV1	TRBJ2-7	NA	NA	TGCACCAGCAGCCGTGAGGACTCCTACGAGCAGTACTTC	CTSSREDSYEQYF
TRBV7-9	TRBJ2-5	NA	NA	TGTGCCAGCAGCTTAGGCGGGCTTCCGACCCTTACAGAGACCCAGTACTTC	CASSLGGLPTLTETQYF
TRBV7-2	TRBJ2-7	NA	NA	TGTGCCAGCAGCTTAATCGGCAGGGATAACGAGCAGTACTTC	CASSLIGRDNEQYF
TRBV29-1	TRBJ2-2	few	NA	TGCAGCGCGACAGTCACCGGGGAGCTGTTTTTT	CSATVTGELFF
TRBV6-6	TRBJ1-1	NA	NA	TGTGCCAGCAGTTACATCCTGAACACTGAAGCTTTCTTT	CASSYILNTEAFF
TRBV4-2	TRBJ2-5	few	TRBD2	TGTGCCAGCAGCCAAGATCTAGCGGGGGGGCGGAAGACCCAGTACTTC	CASSQDLAGGRKTQYF
TRBV6-5	TRBJ2-1	NA	NA	TGTGCCAGCAGTTACTCGGGGCCTGGCCTGGGTGAGCAGTTCTTC	CASSYSGPGLGEQFF
TRBV14	TRBJ1-6	NA	NA	TGTGCCAGCAGCTCTCGGGGGCAGTTTATCAATTCACCCCTCCACTTT	CASSSRGQFINSPLHF
TRBV29-1	TRBJ2-3	NA	NA	TGCAGCGTTGCCAGTGGAGCAGATACGCAGTATTTT	CSVASGADTQYF
TRBV27	TRBJ1-6	NA	TRBD1	TGTGCCAGCAGTCCGACCGGGACAGGGAATGATAATTCACCCCTCCACTTT	CASSPTGTGNDNSPLHF
TRBV5-1	TRBJ2-1	NA	NA	TGCGCCAGCAGCTTGGGGACGGCGAGTTACAATGAGCAGTTCTTC	CASSLGTASYNEQFF
TRBV19	TRBJ2-3	NA	TRBD1	TGTGCCAGTAGTCAGGGGGCTTCAGATACGCAGTATTTT	CASSQGASDTQYF
TRBV25-1	TRBJ1-1	NA	NA	TGTGCCAGCAGTGAGAATTTGAACACTGAAGCTTTCTTT	CASSENLNTEAFF
TRBV18	TRBJ1-1	few	NA	TGTGCCAGCTCACCACCGGCAGGGACTGAAGCTTTCTTT	CASSPPAGTEAFF
TRBV29-1	TRBJ2-5	NA	NA	TGCAGCGTTGCCAGGGCTGCGGAGACCCAGTACTTC	CSVARAAETQYF
TRBV9	TRBJ2-2	once	NA	TGTGCCAGCAGGGGCAGGGTTAACACCGGGGAGCTGTTTTTT	CASRGRVNTGELFF
TRBV30	TRBJ1-1	NA	NA	TGTGCCTGGAGTGGGCATTCGAACACTGAAGCTTTCTTT	CAWSGHSNTEAFF
TRBV30	TRBJ1-1	few	NA	TGTGCCTGGACGGGAGCCTGGGGTACTGAAGCTTTCTTT	CAWTGAWGTEAFF
TRBV29-1	TRBJ1-1	NA	NA	TGCAGCGTTGAGGCACAGAGCACTGAAGCTTTCTTT	CSVEAQSTEAFF
TRBV5-1	TRBJ1-1	NA	NA	TGCGCCAGCAGCTATGGAGCAGGGTGGAACACTGAAGCTTTCTTT	CASSYGAGWNTEAFF
TRBV19	TRBJ2-2	NA	TRBD1	TGTGCCAGTAGTGCTACAGGGGGATGGACCGGGGAGCTGTTTTTT	CASSATGGWTGELFF
TRBV5-1	TRBJ1-1	NA	NA	TGCGCCAGCAGCTTGGGCCAGAAAACTGAAGCTTTCTTT	CASSLGQKTEAFF
TRBV2	TRBJ2-3	once	NA	TGTGCCAGCAGCGCCGTGGGGTTGACAGATACGCAGTATTTT	CASSAVGLTDTQYF
TRBV6-5	TRBJ2-3	NA	NA	TGTGCCAGCCGCCAGAGCAGCACAGATACGCAGTATTTT	CASRQSSTDTQYF
TRBV30	TRBJ2-1	NA	NA	TGTGCCTGGAGGTCGGTTGGGGAGCAGTTCTTC	CAWRSVGEQFF
TRBV29-1	TRBJ2-6	NA	NA	TGCAGCGTTGAGGTTCTTGGGGCCAACGTCCTGACTTTC	CSVEVLGANVLTF
TRBV2	TRBJ2-6	NA	NA	TGTGCCACCCTTCGACAACCCTCTGGGGCCAACGTCCTGACTTTC	CATLRQPSGANVLTF
TRBV10-3	TRBJ1-1	NA	NA	TGTGCCATCAGTACATGGGGGATGGACATGGGCACTGAAGCTTTCTTT	CAISTWGMDMGTEAFF
TRBV19	TRBJ1-6	NA	NA	TGTGCCAGTAGTGAGCGGGGTTCACCCCTCCACTTT	CASSERGSPLHF
TRBV27	TRBJ1-5	NA	NA	TGTGCCAGCAGCTCTACCGACCGACAGAATCAGCCCCAGCATTTT	CASSSTDRQNQPQHF